A single sample gave rise to the 2 T cell receptor beta chains below, sequenced in a study of T-cell reconstitution after alpha-beta-depleted transplantation in children. Preparation of the TCRbeta library involved a method that used unique molecular identifiers. TCRdb reanalysed the PCR reads using MiXCR and keeps one entry per CDR3 protein. The repertoire has around 200,000 distinct CDR3 sequences, about 6.4% of them found once; the top ten carry roughly 3%. This sample comprised PBMCs from the stem cell graft donor, obtained from the stem cell graft. The receptors come from a human donor who donated a stem cell graft to a child with Wiskott-Aldrich syndrome.

Ten or more counts support this clonotype. The rearrangement joins TRBV28 to TRBJ1-5, with D perhaps matching TRBD1 (5 bases). Trimming left V 5 bases short and J 4 bases short, with 12 bases between. Germline CDR1 is MDHEN and CDR2 is SYDVKM. The CDR3 contains 14 residues. CDR3 residues: CASSPPRGNQPQHF. For the CDR3, the DNA is TGTGCCAGCAGTCCACCAAGGGGTAATCAGCCCCAGCATTTT.

This clonotype occurred a few times. The chain links TRBV11-3 to TRBJ2-3, with 11 positions matching TRBD2. Germline-derived CDR1 and CDR2 are SGHNT and YENEEA. J lost 10 bases, V lost 5 bases, and 8 bases had no gene match. The CDR3 contains 14 residues. Written as DNA, the CDR3 is TGTGCCAGCAGCCATAGCGGGAGGGCCATGTCGCAGTATTTT. The encoded protein is CASSHSGRAMSQYF. The whole variable domain, filled in from reference TRBV11-3 and TRBJ2-3, reads EAGVVQSPRYKIIEKKQPVAFWCNPISGHNTLYWYLQNLGQGPELLIRYENEEAVDDSQLPKDRFSAERLKGVDSTLKIQPAELGDSAVYLCASSHSGRAMSQYFGPGTRLTVL.